This TCR beta chain was found in a study of CD8 T cells in Susac syndrome. The authors sequenced TCR beta from blood CD8+ and CD4+ T cells. A quantity of about 0.45 to 1 ug RNA underwent reverse transcription using random hexamers. Amplification of TCR beta CDR3 by immunoSEQ multiplex PCR spanned 54 Vbeta and 13 Jbeta. TCRdb processed the immunoSEQ multiplex PCR reads anew with MiXCR; each CDR3 protein has one entry. The sample consists of about 210,000 distinct CDR3 sequences, 95% of them appearing once. The sequenced sample was CD4+ T cells from PBMCs. The TCR was taken from a human donor with multiple sclerosis.

The CDR3 coding sequence is TGCAGCGTAAACGCTCAGGGGTGGCAAGAGACCCAGTACTTC. Translating it yields CSVNAQGWQETQYF. The rearrangement joins TRBV29-1 to TRBJ2-5, with D possibly matching TRBD1 (6 bases). Trimming removed 6 bases at V and 2 bases at J, with 16 bases between. CDR3 size: 14 residues. Germline CDR1 reads SQVTM; CDR2 reads ANQGSEA.